This T cell receptor beta chain was captured in a study of a mutant IDH1 vaccine in newly diagnosed glioma. At the level of the study: Earlier therapy was either radiotherapy, temozolomide, or both, and most got both.

Time point noted: baseline, week 1 (first vaccination visit). Treatment meaning: pre-vaccination baseline after standard-of-care therapy. V shed 10 bases and J shed 6 bases, with 19 bases lying between them. Germline CDR1 and CDR2: WSHSY and SAAADI. CDR3 length equals 14 residues. Repertoires were generated with immunoSEQ multiplex PCR, while TCRdb's copy carries only in-frame clones and drops some. The repertoire holds roughly 70,000 clones, with 80% to 90% as singletons. This clone has more than one count but fewer than ten. The clonotype comes from a man aged 25-40 years with glioma. The material was PBMCs, obtained from a glioma patient treated with radiotherapy, temozolomide or both. The V gene is TRBV10-2, the J gene TRBJ2-1; D is possibly TRBD1 (6 bases). CDR3 in amino acids: CATAPGHRGNEQFF. CDR3 DNA sequence: TGCGCCACCGCCCCGGGACACCGAGGCAATGAGCAGTTCTTC.